The 5 T cell receptor beta chains listed next were all sequenced from one sample in a study of neurological immune-mediated disorders. TCRdb ran MiXCR on the 5' RACE reads and lists one entry per CDR3 protein. The top ten hold about 1.1% of the sample, which has tens of thousands of distinct CDR3 sequences, just over 2.5% seen once. The sample consisted of PBMCs. The receptors were gathered from a young woman with multiple sclerosis.

The rearrangement uses TRBV10-1 and TRBJ2-3; no definite D call. The CDR3 has 13 residues. The V gene lost 5 bases and the J gene lost 2 bases, with 8 bases spanning the gap. Germline CDR1 is WNHNN and CDR2 is SYGVQD (reference sequence). This CDR3 is CASSRLVTDTQYF. CDR3 nucleotide sequence: TGCGCCAGCAGTAGACTGGTCACAGATACGCAGTATTTT.

This clonotype was seen many times. The rearrangement links TRBV6-5 to TRBJ2-2; D gene unclear. Germline V gives CDR1 MNHEY, CDR2 SVGAGI. Trimming took off 3 bases at V and 1 base at J, with 9 bases between the two ends. This CDR3 contains 15 residues. The CDR3 DNA is TGTGCCAGCAGTTATGGACGCAAGAACACCGGGGAGCTGTTTTTT. Translation gives CASSYGRKNTGELFF.

This clonotype was picked up many times. This rearrangement joins TRBV20-1 to TRBJ1-1; D call uncertain. V lost 3 bases and J 3 bases, leaving 11 bases between the germline ends. The CDR3 is 13 amino acids. Per the germline V gene, CDR1 is DFQATT and CDR2 is SNEGSKA (reference sequence). CDR3 sequence: CSARGQADTEAFF. As DNA, the CDR3 is TGCAGTGCTAGGGGCCAAGCCGACACTGAAGCTTTCTTT.

This clonotype was seen many times. The chain links TRBV20-1 to TRBJ2-1; no definite D call. Germline V gene data show CDR1 as DFQATT and CDR2 as SNEGSKA (reference sequence). CDR3 length: 13 amino acids. Trimming removed 0 bases from V and 7 bases from J, with 10 bases in between. The CDR3 region has the DNA TGCAGTGCTAGAGAGGCCAGTAGGAATGAGCAGTTCTTC. Translated, it gives CSAREASRNEQFF.

There are many counts of this clonotype. The chain is built from TRBV13 and TRBJ2-7; 8 bases match TRBD1. Per the germline V gene, CDR1 is PRHDT and CDR2 is FYEKMQ (reference sequence). V was clipped by 5 bases and J by 4 bases; unmatched bases: 7. This CDR3 is 14 amino acids long. The DNA for the CDR3 is TGTGCCAGCAGCGCTCAGGGGGCGCTTTACGAGCAGTACTTC. It is translated as CASSAQGALYEQYF.